This T cell receptor (beta chain) was documented in a study of blood T cell repertoires in COVID-19. In the study overall: Researchers got acute and convalescent COVID-19 samples from the United States, Italy and Spain. PBMCs, B-cell-depleted T cells, or T cells provided the cDNA or gDNA that made up the material.

The authors' processing: Cell counts per sample came from amplifying reference gene primers. Here immunoSEQ multiplex PCR was the method, and the copy in TCRdb shows in-frame clones only, minus some. V, J and clone size were drawn from that table, and D and trimming were deduced from the DNA. The profile shows approximately 500,000 clones, 80% to 90% of them singletons. The sequence was obtained from a human donor in a cohort sampled during active COVID-19. What was sequenced was peripheral blood.

CDR3 nucleotide sequence: TGTGCCAGCAGCTTAGATGGGACAGAGCAAGAGACCCAGTACTTC. Translation: CASSLDGTEQETQYF. The genes are TRBV11-2 and TRBJ2-5; 7 nucleotides line up with TRBD1. The CDR3 runs 15 residues. The V gene end was trimmed by 0 bases and the J gene end by 2 bases; junction bases not matched to a gene: 3. Germline-derived CDR1 and CDR2 are SGHAT and FQNNGV. The full variable domain, with the rest looked up from reference TRBV11-2 and TRBJ2-5, is EAGVAQSPRYKIIEKRQSVAFWCNPISGHATLYWYQQILGQGPKLLIQFQNNGVVDDSQLPKDRFSAERLKGVDSTLKIQPAKLEDSAVYLCASSLDGTEQETQYFGPGTRLLVL.